This TCR beta chain was recorded in a study of T-cell memory formation after mild COVID-19. About the research overall: Largely donor-specific sequence clusters came from a couple of donors. Findings and limits, study-wide: Confirmation was lacking for SARS-CoV-2 specificity of second-wave clones that peaked on day 37. Memory cells collected pre-infection included some clones that later responded, suggesting cross-reactive memory joined.

This clonotype was observed a handful of times. The antigen is not known. The CDR3 consists of 16 residues. Germline V gene data show CDR1 as SGHTA and CDR2 as FQGTGA. V was pared by 5 bases and J by 4 bases, with 20 bases between. Libraries for TCRalpha and TCRbeta carried sample barcodes and unique molecular identifiers via 5'RACE. TCRdb called the 5' RACE reads again in MiXCR, with one record for every CDR3 protein. The sample contains approximately 150,000 distinct CDR3 sequences, 6% of which appear only once. This TCR derives from an adult woman who had mild COVID-19 (a few samples of this study predate the infection). Cell type and time point are not known. The sequencing input was PBMCs or a T cell subset sorted from them (not recorded which). The chain combines TRBV7-3 with TRBJ1-1; D gene unclear. The chain's CDR3 is CASSPGTVAMGTEAFF. As DNA, the CDR3 is TGTGCCAGCAGCCCTGGCACAGTGGCCATGGGCACTGAAGCTTTCTTT.